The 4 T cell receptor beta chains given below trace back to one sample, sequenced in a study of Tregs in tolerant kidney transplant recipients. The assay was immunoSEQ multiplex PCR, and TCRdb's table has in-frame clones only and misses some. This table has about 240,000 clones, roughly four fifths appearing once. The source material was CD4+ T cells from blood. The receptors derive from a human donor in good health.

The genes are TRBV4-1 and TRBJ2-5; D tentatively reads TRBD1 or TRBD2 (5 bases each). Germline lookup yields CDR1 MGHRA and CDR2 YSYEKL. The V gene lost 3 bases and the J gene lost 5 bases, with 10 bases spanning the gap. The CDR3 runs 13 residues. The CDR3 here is CASSHMGPETQYF. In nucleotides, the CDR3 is TGCGCCAGCAGCCATATGGGACCTGAGACCCAGTACTTC.

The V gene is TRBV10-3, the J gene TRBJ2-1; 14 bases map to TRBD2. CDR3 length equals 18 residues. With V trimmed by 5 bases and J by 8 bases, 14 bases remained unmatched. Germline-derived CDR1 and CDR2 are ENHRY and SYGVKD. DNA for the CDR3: TGTGCCATCAGTCCTTCAATAGGGACTAGCGGGGGCTCCGATGAGCAGTTCTTC. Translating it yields CAISPSIGTSGGSDEQFF.

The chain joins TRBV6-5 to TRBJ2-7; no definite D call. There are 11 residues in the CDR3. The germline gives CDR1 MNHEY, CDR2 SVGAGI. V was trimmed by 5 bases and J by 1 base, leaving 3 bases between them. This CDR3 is CASSASYEQYF. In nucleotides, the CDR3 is TGTGCCAGCAGTGCGTCCTACGAGCAGTACTTC.

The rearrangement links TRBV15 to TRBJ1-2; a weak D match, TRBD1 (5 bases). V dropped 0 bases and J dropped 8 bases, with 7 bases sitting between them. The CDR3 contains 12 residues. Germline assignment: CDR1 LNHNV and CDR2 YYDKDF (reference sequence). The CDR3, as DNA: TGTGCCACCAGCAGAGATAGGGACGGCTACACCTTC. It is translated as CATSRDRDGYTF. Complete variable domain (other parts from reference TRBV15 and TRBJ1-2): DAMVIQNPRYQVTQFGKPVTLSCSQTLNHNVMYWYQQKSSQAPKLLFHYYDKDFNNEADTPDNFQSRRPNTSFCFLDIRSPGLGDTAMYLCATSRDRDGYTFGSGTRLTVV.